This record looks at one T cell receptor (beta chain) sequence and its context. Its antigen is still unknown. CDR1 and CDR2 (germline): SNHLY, FYNNEI. The length of the CDR3 is 12 residues. V lost 10 bases to trimming and J lost 1 base, with 11 bases between them. The sample comes from a study of T cell repertoires in cytomegalovirus infection. For the study at large: Well-studied HLA-B-restricted CMV epitopes were used in the study alongside recently identified HLA-C-restricted ones. Signatures in public TCR beta sequences pointed to both CMV infection and matching HLA type.

TCRdb re-analysed the reads in MiXCR, keeping a single row per CDR3 protein. The sample lists some 940,000 distinct CDR3 sequences; 30% to 40% were seen once. General study points: Cumulative frequency (of public TCR beta family members) identified carriers of CMV plus the relevant HLA. HLA-C-restricted, CMV-specific TCR beta clonotypes were dominant ex vivo.

The clonotype comes from a human donor in good health (CMV status not recorded). Some clones in this sample may be carry-over from other donors' samples. The rearrangement joins TRBV2 to TRBJ2-7; D remains ambiguous. This sample comprised cultured CD8+ T cells from PBMCs, obtained from culture after CMV antigen stimulation. The CDR3 loop is CATKDRSYEQYV. For the CDR3, the DNA is TGTGCCACCAAGGATCGTTCCTACGAGCAGTACGTC.